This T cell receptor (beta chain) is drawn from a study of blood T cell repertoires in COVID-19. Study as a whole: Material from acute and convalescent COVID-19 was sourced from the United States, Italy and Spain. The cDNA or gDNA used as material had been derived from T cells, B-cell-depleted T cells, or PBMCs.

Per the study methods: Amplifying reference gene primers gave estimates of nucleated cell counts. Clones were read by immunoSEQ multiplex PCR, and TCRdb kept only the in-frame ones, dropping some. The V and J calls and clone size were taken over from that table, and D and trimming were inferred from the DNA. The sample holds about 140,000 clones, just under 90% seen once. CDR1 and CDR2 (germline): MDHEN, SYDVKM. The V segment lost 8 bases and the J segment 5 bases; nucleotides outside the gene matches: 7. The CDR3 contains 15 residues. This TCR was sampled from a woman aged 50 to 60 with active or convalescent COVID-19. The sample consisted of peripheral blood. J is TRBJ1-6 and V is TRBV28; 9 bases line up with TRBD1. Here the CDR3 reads CASRTGDRDNSPLHF. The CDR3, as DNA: TGTGCCAGCCGGACAGGGGATAGGGATAATTCACCCCTCCACTTT.